This TCR beta chain stems from a study of T-cell memory formation after mild COVID-19 listed by TCRdb under 2021. About the investigation overall: TCR sequence clusters from the two donors were found to be largely donor specific. Longitudinal TCRalpha and TCRbeta repertoire sequencing tracked T-cell clones expanding and contracting after mild COVID-19 in a couple of donors. The cohort was made up of two young adult volunteers, one female and one male, who were previously healthy. Results the study describes overall, beyond this receptor: Contracting CD4+ clones were located mainly in the CM and EM memory subsets, whereas CD8+ clones were found to be enriched in EMRA. The study covered only two mild cases, and larger cohorts including severe cases with pre-infection samples were considered necessary. From day 15 to 85, contracting clones showed balanced CD4/CD8 phenotypes, whereas a second wave of clones that expanded from day 15 to 37 leaned towards CD4+. SARS-CoV-2 specificity of the second-wave clones peaking on day 37 was not confirmed. The detection of some responding clones in pre-infection memory suggests that pre-existing cross-reactive memory T cells joined the SARS-CoV-2 response.

A few counts support this clonotype. Its antigen is currently not known. Base qualities are missing; no much larger clone stands one base away. PBMCs were isolated by Ficoll-Paque density gradient centrifugation. Including the terminal cysteine and phenylalanine, the CDR3 comprises 12 residues. The sequence is cut down to CDR3 DNA, 36 bases in frame from base 1. Relative to germline, V is 4 bases shorter and J is 10 bases shorter, with 16 bases between their ends. The germline V gene yields SQVTM for CDR1 and ANQGSEA for CDR2. The sequencer listed for this sample is Illumina NovaSeq 6000. cDNA libraries for TCRalpha and TCRbeta were prepared by 5'RACE using constant-segment primers, with sample barcodes and unique molecular identifiers added. RNA was extracted from every sample with Trizol reagent. Library amplification was performed in two PCR steps, and a second sample barcode and Illumina TruSeq adapters were introduced in the second step. The libraries were sequenced on an Illumina NovaSeq using 2 x 150 bp paired-end reads. The source study handled its data this way. The reads were demultiplexed and collapsed into UMI-guided consensus sequences using migec v1.2.7. Using mixcr v2.1.11, UMI consensuses were aligned to TRA and TRB V and J templates and then assembled into clonotypes. A clonotype was counted as expanded or contracted only if both edgeR and NoisET called the change significant, with noise models trained on biological replicates. edgeR calls used a false discovery rate-adjusted p below 0.01 and a log2 fold-change threshold of 1. As an exploratory analysis of dynamics, PCA with hierarchical clustering was applied to max-normalized trajectories of the 1000 most abundant clonotypes. Each responding clone was given a CD4 or CD8 phenotype based on the CD4+ and CD8+ repertoires, which had been sequenced separately. The public sequencing data were trimmed at Q25 with fastp and processed into clonotypes with MiXCR by TCRdb, which kept only in-frame beta chains. A single entry per CDR3 protein holds the most common genes and DNA from its merged rows. In this record, the V and J calls reflect TCRdb's handling and not the investigators' own analysis. This sample lists about 350,000 distinct CDR3 sequences; approximately 13% were detected once. 22% of the sample is in the top ten clones.

This TCR came from a man between 18 and 35 years old who had mild COVID-19 (a few samples of this study predate the infection). The sample titles of this study are shuffled in the database, so cell type and time point are left out; the donor was told from shared clones. The sequencing sample was made of PBMCs or a T cell subset sorted from them (not recorded which). Recombination connected TRBV29-1 to TRBJ1-1; possibly the D gene is TRBD1, per 6 matching bases. The bases are TGCAGCGTTGTGGCGAGGGGGGAACGAGCTTTCTTT. Translation gives CSVVARGERAFF.